A single sample is the source of the 10 T cell receptor beta chains below, sequenced in a study of CD8+CD57+ T cells in acquired aplastic anemia. CDR3 and TCR beta VDJ profiling relied on genomic DNA as the template. TCRdb called the reads again in MiXCR, with one record for every CDR3 protein. The sample includes fewer than 200,000 distinct CDR3 sequences, 45% to 60% seen only once; the top ten take over 10%. Sequencing was done on patients that had shown CD8+CD57+ cell expansion by flow cytometry. The sequenced sample was sorted CD4+, CD8+, or CD8+CD57+ T cells (not recorded which) from PBMCs. All receptors derive from a human donor with aplastic anemia.

Concerning this clonotype itself: It may be a read error: a sequence one base away is much more abundant. The conserved phenylalanine or tryptophan normally closing the CDR3 is absent here, so this likely arose from a read error. The rearrangement links TRBV11-2 to TRBJ1-1, with D perhaps TRBD1 (6 bases). Trimming removed 6 bases at V and 1 base at J, with 9 bases between. CDR1 is SGHAT and CDR2 is FQNNGV in the germline V gene. This CDR3 is built from 13 residues. CDR3 nucleotides: TGTGCCAGCAGACAACAGGGGAACACTGAAGCTTTCGTT. Its translation is CASRQQGNTEAFV.

This clonotype came up a few times. The chain joins TRBV20-1 to TRBJ2-7; 9 nucleotides align to TRBD2. V gave up 3 bases and J gave up 5 bases; unmatched junction bases: 5. CDR1 is DFQATT and CDR2 is SNEGSKA in the germline V gene (reference sequence). This CDR3 comprises 13 residues. The CDR3 coding sequence is TGCAGTGCTAGGGCTAGCGGGGCGGACGAGCAGTACTTC. Amino acids: CSARASGADEQYF.

V is TRBV19 and J is TRBJ2-7; D gene unclear. The CDR3 contains 13 residues. The V gene lost 2 bases and the J gene lost 6 bases, with 11 bases spanning the gap. Germline V gene sequence: CDR1 LNHDA, CDR2 SQIVND (reference sequence). In DNA, the CDR3 is TGTGCCAGTAGTATACCCCCGGGCGTCGAGCAGTACTTC. It codes for CASSIPPGVEQYF.

CDR3 nucleotides: TGTGCCCTGGACAGCGGCGAGCAGTACTTC. It translates to CALDSGEQYF. The chain combines TRBV2 with TRBJ2-7; maybe TRBD1 (6 bases). Trimming shortened V by 11 bases and J by 6 bases, and 11 bases separated the two germline ends. The CDR3 loop spans 10 amino acids. CDR1 is SNHLY, CDR2 FYNNEI, per germline.

V usage is TRBV2 and J usage is TRBJ2-2; D not resolved. The CDR3 contains 12 residues. Trimming stripped 0 bases from V and 7 bases from J, with 3 bases between. Germline V CDR1 and CDR2: SNHLY, FYNNEI. CDR3 coding DNA: TGTGCCAGCAGTGAAGCCAGCGGGGAGCTGTTTTTT. Protein product: CASSEASGELFF.

The chain uses TRBV25-1 and TRBJ2-1; no clear D. The V gene's germline CDR1 is MGHDK and CDR2 SYGVNS. The CDR3 extends over 12 amino acids. Trimming left V 4 bases short and J 4 bases short, with 5 bases between. The CDR3 sequence is CASSGPYNEQFF. The CDR3 coding sequence is TGTGCCAGCAGTGGTCCTTACAATGAGCAGTTCTTC.

The rearrangement uses TRBV10-1 and TRBJ1-5; possible D gene TRBD1, 6 bases. Germline CDR1 reads WNHNN; CDR2 reads SYGVQD (reference sequence). CDR3 length: 14 residues. The V end lost 4 bases, the J end lost 1 base, and 8 bases lay between the germline ends. Here the CDR3 DNA reads TGCGCCAGCAGTGCAGGGGTAAGCAATCAGCCCCAGCATTTT. Translation: CASSAGVSNQPQHF.

V is TRBV7-6 and J is TRBJ2-5, with 7 bases aligning to TRBD2. CDR3 size: 15 residues. The V and J ends lost 1 base and 5 bases, in that order; junction bases with no gene match: 7. Germline loops: CDR1 SGHVS, CDR2 FNYEAQ. This chain's CDR3 is CASSLDRGELETQYF. The CDR3 bases are TGTGCCAGCAGCTTAGATCGGGGGGAGTTGGAGACCCAGTACTTC. The complete variable domain, with remaining parts taken from reference TRBV7-6 and TRBJ2-5, reads GAGVSQSPRYKVTKRGQDVALRCDPISGHVSLYWYRQALGQGPEFLTYFNYEAQQDKSGLPNDRFSAERPEGSISTLTIQRTEQRDSAMYRCASSLDRGELETQYFGPGTRLLVL.

The chain uses TRBV7-8 and TRBJ2-7; D is unclear. The V end lost 10 bases, the J end lost 5 bases, and 15 bases lay between the germline ends. The CDR3 length is 12 residues. From germline, CDR1 is SGHVS and CDR2 FQNEAQ. CDR3 sequence reads: CAIPIGPDEQYF. CDR3 bases: TGTGCCATCCCCATTGGCCCCGACGAGCAGTACTTC.

This sequence joins TRBV20-1 and TRBJ2-5; D is unresolved. The length of the CDR3 is 13 residues. V lost 7 bases, J lost 1 base, and 13 bases lay in between. Germline V CDR1 and CDR2: DFQATT, SNEGSKA (reference sequence). The CDR3 nucleotides read TGCAGTGTTAGTGCAGGCTCCCAAGAGACCCAGTACTTC. This encodes CSVSAGSQETQYF.